The 30 T cell receptor beta chains below were found in one sample sequenced in a study of identical twins. In TCRdb, the 5' RACE reads were re-called with MiXCR into one record per CDR3 protein. Found here are about 340,000 distinct CDR3 sequences, roughly an eighth of them singletons; the top ten hold more than 6%. These sequences were also reported in another study, on yellow fever vaccine responses in identical twins.

Sequencing was performed on CD8+ T cells sorted from blood. The receptors here all came from a woman under 30 in good health.

This clonotype turned up a few times. This chain uses TRBV27 with TRBJ2-6; no firm D call. The ends were cut back, 4 bases at V and 1 base at J, with 11 bases in the middle. The V gene's germline CDR1 is MNHEY and CDR2 SMNVEV (reference sequence). The length of the CDR3 is 16 residues. The CDR3 protein is CASSSHTPSGANVLTF. CDR3 sequence (DNA): TGTGCCAGCAGTTCCCACACACCTTCTGGGGCCAACGTCCTGACTTTC.

This chain links TRBV2 with TRBJ2-1; D uncertain. This CDR3 has 15 amino acids. V shed 1 base and J shed 2 bases, with 9 bases lying between them. Germline values: CDR1 SNHLY, CDR2 FYNNEI. CDR3: CASSEDWTTYNEQFF. DNA of the CDR3: TGTGCCAGCAGTGAAGATTGGACCACCTACAATGAGCAGTTCTTC.

The table lists this clonotype with a few counts. In DNA form, the CDR3 reads TGTGCCAGCAGTCCCCGGGACTTCAAGGGGACTCATACGCAGTATTTT. Translating it yields CASSPRDFKGTHTQYF. This sequence joins TRBV27 and TRBJ2-3, with D perhaps matching TRBD2 (6 bases). V was trimmed by 5 bases and J by 7 bases, leaving 22 bases between them. CDR3 length: 16 amino acids. The V gene's germline CDR1 is MNHEY and CDR2 SMNVEV (reference sequence).

This clonotype was observed many times. The chain links TRBV12-3 or TRBV12-4 to TRBJ1-1, with no clear D. The CDR3 consists of 11 residues. Trimming shortened V by 3 bases and J by 6 bases, and 5 bases separated the two germline ends. CDR3 in DNA: TGTGCCAGCAGTTTTGCTCCTGAAGCTTTCTTT. Translation gives CASSFAPEAFF.

The rearrangement joins TRBV7-8 to TRBJ2-6; either TRBD1 or TRBD2 may fit D (5 bases each). Per the germline V gene, CDR1 is SGHVS and CDR2 is FQNEAQ. The CDR3 extends over 18 amino acids. V was trimmed by 0 bases and J by 5 bases, leaving 17 bases between them. The CDR3 DNA reads as TGTGCCAGCAGCTTAGCGCTCGGGGCTGGGGAAAGGGCCAACGTCCTGACTTTC. The encoded protein is CASSLALGAGERANVLTF.

This clonotype was found many times. CDR3 coding DNA: TGCAGTGCTAGAGGGATCAGCGGGGGGGTCGATCAGCCCCAGCATTTT. Residues: CSARGISGGVDQPQHF. J is TRBJ1-5 and V is TRBV20-1; D is possibly TRBD1 (5 bases). V lost 1 base and J lost 5, with 18 bases in between. Per the germline V gene, CDR1 is DFQATT and CDR2 is SNEGSKA (reference sequence). This CDR3 comprises 16 residues.

This clonotype was recorded at least ten times. The chain employs TRBV12-3 or TRBV12-4 and TRBJ2-7; perhaps TRBD2 as D (5 bases). The CDR3 consists of 15 residues. Trimming shortened V by 6 bases and J by 0 bases, and 15 bases separated the two germline ends. DNA of the CDR3: TGTGCCAGCAGCCCATCCGAGCGGTTCTCCTACGAGCAGTACTTC. Protein sequence: CASSPSERFSYEQYF.

The chain links TRBV28 to TRBJ1-5; D may be TRBD1 (5 bases). The CDR3 runs to 16 residues. Trimming stripped 5 bases from V and 0 bases from J, with 14 bases between. Germline CDR1 MDHEN, CDR2 SYDVKM. In nucleotides, the CDR3 is TGTGCCAGCAGTGTTGACAGCGATTATAGCAATCAGCCCCAGCATTTT. Translation gives CASSVDSDYSNQPQHF.

This clonotype has more than one count but fewer than ten. V gene TRBV27 combines with J gene TRBJ1-4; a weak D match, TRBD1 (5 bases). CDR3 length: 15 amino acids. Per germline, CDR1 MNHEY and CDR2 SMNVEV (reference sequence). The ends were cut back, 4 bases at V and 2 bases at J, with 11 bases in the middle. The CDR3 DNA reads as TGTGCCAGCAGTTACCTATGGGGGACTAATGAAAAACTGTTTTTT. Its translation is CASSYLWGTNEKLFF.

Only a few counts were recorded for this clonotype. The genes are TRBV20-1 and TRBJ2-1; 10 nucleotides match TRBD2. Unmatched junction bases numbered 7, after V lost 2 bases and J lost 9 bases. The CDR3 loop spans 14 amino acids. Germline V gene lookup returns CDR1 DFQATT and CDR2 SNEGSKA (reference sequence). The CDR3 loop is CSARSLAGAVEQFF. The CDR3 DNA sequence: TGCAGTGCTAGATCCCTAGCGGGAGCTGTTGAGCAGTTCTTC.

This chain connects TRBV4-2 to TRBJ1-4; D is undetermined. This CDR3 is 12 amino acids long. The ends were cut back, 0 bases at V and 4 bases at J, with 0 bases in the middle. Germline CDR1 LGHNA, CDR2 YNFKEQ. The CDR3 is CASSQDNEKLFF. The CDR3 DNA reads as TGTGCCAGCAGCCAAGATAATGAAAAACTGTTTTTT.

In its sample, this clonotype was seen a few times. V is TRBV28 and J is TRBJ2-1; D gene unclear. CDR3 size: 14 residues. V lost 5 bases and J 9 bases, leaving 17 bases between the germline ends. Germline CDR1 is MDHEN and CDR2 is SYDVKM. CDR3 coding DNA: TGTGCCAGCAGTCCCCTCGGCGAGGTCCTTGAGCAGTTCTTC. This gives the protein CASSPLGEVLEQFF.

The chain couples TRBV7-9 to TRBJ2-1, with D unresolved. Trimming stripped 5 bases from V and 5 bases from J, with 4 bases between. Germline V gene sequence: CDR1 SEHNR, CDR2 FQNEAQ (reference sequence). The CDR3 is 11 amino acids. The CDR3 spells CASSPHNEQFF. CDR3 bases: TGTGCCAGCAGCCCACACAATGAGCAGTTCTTC.

J is TRBJ2-1 and V is TRBV28, with 10 positions matching TRBD2. J lost 8 bases, V lost 8 bases, and 6 bases had no gene match. Germline CDR1 and CDR2: MDHEN and SYDVKM. CDR3 length: 13 residues. Here the CDR3 reads CASGGLANDEQFF. CDR3 DNA: TGTGCCAGCGGGGGACTAGCGAACGATGAGCAGTTCTTC.

This clonotype was detected a few times. The gene calls are TRBV3-1 and TRBJ2-5; TRBD2 agrees at 12 bases. Trimming removed 6 bases from V and 3 bases from J; junction bases left unmatched: 11. There are 17 residues in the CDR3. Germline CDR1 reads LGHDT; CDR2 reads YNNKEL (reference sequence). CDR3 nucleotides: TGTGCCAGCAGTCAAACTAGCGGGGGGCCCAAAAAAGAGACCCAGTACTTC. Translation: CASSQTSGGPKKETQYF.

This clonotype was seen a few times. The chain combines TRBV7-6 with TRBJ1-6; 9 nucleotides agree with TRBD1. After removal of 5 bases from V and 10 bases from J, the junction contained 6 bases not matched to a gene. The CDR3 spans 14 residues. Germline loops: CDR1 SGHVS, CDR2 FNYEAQ. The CDR3 DNA reads TGTGCCAGCAGCGCCGGGACAGGGACCTCACCCCTCCACTTT. The encoded protein is CASSAGTGTSPLHF.

This clonotype was counted between two and nine times. J is TRBJ2-1 and V is TRBV5-1; 8 bases match TRBD2. Germline-derived CDR1 and CDR2 are SGHRS and YFSETQ. CDR3 size: 15 residues. After removal of 1 base from V and 5 bases from J, the junction contained 5 bases not matched to a gene. Here the CDR3 reads CASSLSAGANNEQFF. In DNA form, the CDR3 reads TGCGCCAGCAGCTTGTCAGCGGGGGCAAACAATGAGCAGTTCTTC. The entire variable domain, with the rest obtained from reference TRBV5-1 and TRBJ2-1, is as follows: KAGVTQTPRYLIKTRGQQVTLSCSPISGHRSVSWYQQTPGQGLQFLFEYFSETQRNKGNFPGRFSGRQFSNSRSEMNVSTLELGDSALYLCASSLSAGANNEQFFGPGTRLTVL.

The rearrangement joins TRBV6-2 or TRBV6-3 to TRBJ1-1, with D possibly TRBD1 on 5 matching bases. V gave up 4 bases and J gave up 1 base, with 10 bases separating them. The germline V gene encodes CDR1 MNHEY and CDR2 SVGEGT. CDR3 length: 14 residues. The CDR3 protein is CASSSMTENTEAFF. DNA of the CDR3: TGTGCCAGCAGTTCCATGACAGAGAACACTGAAGCTTTCTTT.

This clonotype turned up a few times. This chain uses TRBV28 with TRBJ2-7; D unresolved. The germline V gene has CDR1 MDHEN and CDR2 SYDVKM. This CDR3 comprises 16 residues. Trimming removed 3 bases from V and 5 bases from J, with 20 bases in between. CDR3 nucleotides: TGTGCCAGCAGTTTGGGCGTTAAAGGATTCGATGACGAGCAGTACTTC. Protein: CASSLGVKGFDDEQYF.

This clonotype was counted only a few times. The chain employs TRBV7-3 and TRBJ2-7; 8 bases line up with TRBD2. V shed 3 bases, J shed 0 bases, and the junction held 7 bases outside the gene matches. The CDR3 covers 16 residues. In germline, CDR1 is SGHTA, CDR2 FQGTGA. CDR3 in DNA: TGTGCCAGCAGCTTGTCAGCGGGGGCGAGCTCCTACGAGCAGTACTTC. Translated: CASSLSAGASSYEQYF. The entire variable domain, with the rest obtained from reference TRBV7-3 and TRBJ2-7, is as follows: GAGVSQTPSNKVTEKGKYVELRCDPISGHTALYWYRQSLGQGPEFLIYFQGTGAADDSGLPNDRFFAVRPEGSVSTLKIQRTERGDSAVYLCASSLSAGASSYEQYFGPGTRLTVT.

Of note for this clonotype: The junction departs from germline at one end; a sequencing error may be responsible. CDR3 in amino acids: CAGSLVVGGDYNEQFF. The DNA for the CDR3 is TGTGCCGGCAGCTTAGTAGTTGGCGGGGACTACAATGAGCAGTTCTTC. J is TRBJ2-1 and V is TRBV13; tentative D call: TRBD2 (6 bases). CDR1 is PRHDT, CDR2 FYEKMQ, per germline (reference sequence). The CDR3 has 16 amino acids.

This chain connects TRBV27 to TRBJ2-2; a weak D match, TRBD1 (5 bases). The germline V gene has CDR1 MNHEY and CDR2 SMNVEV (reference sequence). The germline V and J ends were trimmed by 4 bases and 0 bases, with 9 bases remaining between them. The CDR3 consists of 15 residues. The CDR3 sequence is CASSWAGPNTGELFF. Written as DNA, the CDR3 is TGTGCCAGCAGTTGGGCAGGGCCGAACACCGGGGAGCTGTTTTTT.

This clonotype occurred a few times. The rearrangement uses TRBV11-2 and TRBJ2-1; D not resolved. The germline V gene encodes CDR1 SGHAT and CDR2 FQNNGV. Trimming removed 2 bases from V and 0 bases from J, with 11 bases in between. The CDR3 spans 16 residues. The CDR3 reads CASSLRGGSSYNEQFF. Here the CDR3 DNA reads TGTGCCAGCAGCTTAAGAGGCGGTAGCTCCTACAATGAGCAGTTCTTC.

The rearrangement links TRBV27 to TRBJ2-7, with D perhaps given as TRBD1 or TRBD2 (5 bases each). V was pared by 6 bases and J by 3 bases, with 15 bases between. This CDR3 spans 14 amino acids. Germline CDR1 MNHEY, CDR2 SMNVEV (reference sequence). This chain's CDR3 is CASSLGPDGYEQYF. The CDR3 DNA sequence: TGTGCCAGCAGCCTGGGACCAGACGGCTACGAGCAGTACTTC.

The rearrangement links TRBV12-3 or TRBV12-4 to TRBJ2-3, with D possibly matching TRBD2 (6 bases). The CDR3 runs 15 residues. V was clipped by 6 bases and J by 0 bases, with 13 bases between them. CDR3 in amino acids: CASSPRLVSTDTQYF. CDR3 DNA: TGTGCCAGCAGCCCCAGACTAGTGAGCACAGATACGCAGTATTTT.

V and J are TRBV20-1 and TRBJ2-3; the match to TRBD2 covers 8 bases. This CDR3 is built from 16 residues. The ends lost 6 bases at V and 0 bases at J; junction bases unmatched: 11. Germline assignment: CDR1 DFQATT and CDR2 SNEGSKA (reference sequence). The CDR3 DNA sequence: TGCAGTGCCAGCCGAACCCCTAGCGGGAGCACAGATACGCAGTATTTT. Translating it yields CSASRTPSGSTDTQYF.

The chain combines TRBV5-1 with TRBJ2-5, with 8 bases identical to TRBD1. V shed 0 bases, J shed 0 bases, and the junction held 13 bases outside the gene matches. Germline V gene data show CDR1 as SGHRS and CDR2 as YFSETQ. The CDR3 spans 19 residues. For the CDR3, the DNA is TGCGCCAGCAGCTTGGTGGGACAGGAGGACCTTTGGTACCAAGAGACCCAGTACTTC. Protein: CASSLVGQEDLWYQETQYF.

A few counts support this clonotype. This chain uses TRBV14 with TRBJ1-1; 10 positions agree with TRBD1. The CDR3 is 15 residues long. V gave up 4 bases and J gave up 3 bases; unmatched junction bases: 5. In germline, CDR1 is SGHDN, CDR2 FVKESK. The CDR3 reads CASSPAGTGDTEAFF. CDR3 coding DNA: TGTGCCAGCAGCCCCGCGGGGACAGGGGACACTGAAGCTTTCTTT.

The sample holds a few counts of this clonotype. This chain joins TRBV7-9 and TRBJ2-7; D might be TRBD1 (6 bases). The CDR3 has 13 residues. The germline V gene has CDR1 SEHNR and CDR2 FQNEAQ (reference sequence). Trimming left V 4 bases short and J 3 bases short, with 10 bases between. The CDR3 protein is CASSSPGVYEQYF. The CDR3 coding sequence is TGTGCCAGCAGCTCCCCAGGGGTCTACGAGCAGTACTTC.

The chain recombines TRBV3-1 with TRBJ2-1; 12 bases fit TRBD2. Trimming took 5 bases from V and 6 from J; bases not matched to a gene: 11. CDR1 is LGHDT and CDR2 is YNNKEL in the germline V gene (reference sequence). The CDR3 consists of 17 residues. CDR3 bases: TGTGCCAGCAGCATTAGACTAGCGGGAGTTCACGGCAATGAGCAGTTCTTC. Amino acid sequence: CASSIRLAGVHGNEQFF.